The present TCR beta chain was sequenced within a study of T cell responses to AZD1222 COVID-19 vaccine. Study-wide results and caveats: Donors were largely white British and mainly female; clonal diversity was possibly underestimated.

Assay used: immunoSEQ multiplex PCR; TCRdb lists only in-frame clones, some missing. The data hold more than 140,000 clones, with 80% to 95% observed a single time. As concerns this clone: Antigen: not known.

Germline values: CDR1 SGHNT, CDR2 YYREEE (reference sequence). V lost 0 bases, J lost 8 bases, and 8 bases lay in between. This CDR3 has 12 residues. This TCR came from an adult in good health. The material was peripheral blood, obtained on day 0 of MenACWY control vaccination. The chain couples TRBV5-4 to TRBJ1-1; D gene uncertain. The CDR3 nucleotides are TGTGCCAGCAGCTTGGAAGGGTTGGAAGCTTTCTTT. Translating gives CASSLEGLEAFF. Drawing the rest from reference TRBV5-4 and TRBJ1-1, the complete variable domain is ETGVTQSPTHLIKTRGQQVTLRCSSQSGHNTVSWYQQALGQGPQFIFQYYREEENGRGNFPPRFSGLQFPNYSSELNVNALELDDSALYLCASSLEGLEAFFGQGTRLTVV.